A selection of T cell receptor beta chains follows, all from one sample in a study of cytomegalovirus exposure and HLA in healthy donors. The method was immunoSEQ multiplex PCR; TCRdb's version includes in-frame clones alone and lacks a portion of them. Of about 110,000 clones listed, 77% were seen once; the top ten hold around 3.9%. Input material: PBMCs. The receptors derive from a human donor in good health. Both conserved end residues are part of each CDR3. The D gene is left open where the match is weak. Clone sizes are given selectively: once, few, many, or a class where the clone is expanded.

>few|.|TRBV2|TRBJ2-7
CASSVLGQGPGGQYF
TGTGCCAGCAGTGTACTAGGACAGGGCCCGGGGGGGCAGTACTTC
>.|TRBD1|TRBV5-1|TRBJ2-7
CASQRDRSYEQYF
TGCGCCAGCCAACGGGACAGATCCTACGAGCAGTACTTC
>.|.|TRBV5-8|TRBJ2-7
CASSLGRGRYEQYF
TGTGCCAGCAGCTTGGGCAGGGGACGCTACGAGCAGTACTTC
>.|.|TRBV7-9|TRBJ2-3
CASSWRADTDTQYF
TGTGCCAGCAGCTGGAGAGCAGACACAGATACGCAGTATTTT
>.|TRBD1|TRBV4-1|TRBJ2-7
CASGPDRAYEQYF
TGCGCCAGCGGCCCTGACAGGGCCTACGAGCAGTACTTC
>.|.|TRBV9|TRBJ2-3
CASSVAPQGDTQYF
TGTGCCAGCAGCGTAGCCCCTCAGGGTGATACGCAGTATTTT
>.|TRBD1|TRBV5-1|TRBJ1-6
CASSLSAGTVNSPLHF
TGCGCCAGCAGCTTGTCTGCCGGGACAGTAAATTCACCCCTCCACTTT
>.|TRBD1|TRBV6-5|TRBJ1-3
CASSGGTAGNTIYF
TGTGCCAGCAGTGGGGGGACAGCCGGAAACACCATATATTTT
>.|.|TRBV28|TRBJ1-1
CASSLSYRGDTEAFF
TGTGCCAGCAGTTTATCGTATCGGGGGGACACTGAAGCTTTCTTT
>few|TRBD1|TRBV19|TRBJ1-1
CASSTGSTGRTEAFF
TGTGCCAGTAGTACCGGATCGACAGGGAGAACTGAAGCTTTCTTT